The table lists the clone carrying this TCR beta chain with many counts. The germline gives CDR1 SQVTM, CDR2 ANQGSEA. The CDR3 extends over 13 amino acids. Trimming removed 7 bases from V and 1 base from J, with 10 bases in between. This sample was included in a study of T-cell reconstitution after alpha-beta-depleted transplantation in children. The TCRbeta library incorporated unique molecular identifiers. TCRdb re-called the PCR reads with MiXCR, one entry per CDR3 protein. The data show 150,000 to 200,000 distinct CDR3 sequences, over 8.5% seen once. The chain recombines TRBV29-1 with TRBJ2-2; TRBD2 is a possible D gene (6 bases). The sequence came from a boy aged 2 to 10 with acute myeloid leukemia, due to receive a stem cell transplant. Source: PBMCs, taken before TCRalphabeta/CD19-depleted stem cell transplant. CDR3 amino acids: CSAAGQNTGELFF. As DNA, the CDR3 is TGCAGCGCCGCGGGGCAGAACACCGGGGAGCTGTTTTTT.